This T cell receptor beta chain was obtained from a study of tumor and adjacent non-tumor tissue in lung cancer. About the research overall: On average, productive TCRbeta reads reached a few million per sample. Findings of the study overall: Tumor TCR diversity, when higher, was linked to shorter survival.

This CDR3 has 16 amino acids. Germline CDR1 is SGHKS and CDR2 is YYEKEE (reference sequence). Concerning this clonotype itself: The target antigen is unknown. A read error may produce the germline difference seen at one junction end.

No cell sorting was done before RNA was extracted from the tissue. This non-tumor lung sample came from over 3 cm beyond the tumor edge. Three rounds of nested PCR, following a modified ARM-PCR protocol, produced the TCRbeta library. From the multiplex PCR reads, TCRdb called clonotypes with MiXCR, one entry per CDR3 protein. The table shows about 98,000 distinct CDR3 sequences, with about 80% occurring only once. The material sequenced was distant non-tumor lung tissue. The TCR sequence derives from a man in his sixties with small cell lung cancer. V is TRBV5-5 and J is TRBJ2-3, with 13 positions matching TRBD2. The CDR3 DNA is TGTGCCAGCAGCTCGGAACTAGCGGGAGGGCGAGATATGCAGTATTTT. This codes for CASSSELAGGRDMQYF.